This is a list of T cell receptor beta chains from one sample in a study of blood T cell repertoires in COVID-19. Profiling relied on immunoSEQ multiplex PCR, and the TCRdb table lists in-frame clones only, not all of them. The sample includes tens of thousands of clones, under 80% of them seen just once. The source material was peripheral blood. The receptors come from a human donor in a cohort sampled during active COVID-19. The CDR3 runs from the conserved cysteine through the conserved F or W. Fields, in order: clone size, D gene, V gene, J gene, CDR3 protein, CDR3 DNA. The D gene is left open where the match is weak. Some rows have no size entry. The others give once, few or many, or a class for an expanded clone.

>.|TRBD2|TRBV7-2|TRBJ2-7
CASSLTSGYEQYF
TGTGCCAGCAGCCTGACTAGCGGCTACGAGCAGTACTTC
>.|TRBD1|TRBV7-2|TRBJ1-2
CASSFEQGGAGNGYTF
TGTGCCAGCAGCTTCGAACAGGGGGGCGCCGGGAATGGCTACACCTTC
>.|.|TRBV6-5|TRBJ1-2
CASRQSYGYTF
TGTGCCAGCAGACAGTCCTATGGCTACACCTTC
>.|.|TRBV6-5|TRBJ2-7
CASSQQGSKRYEQYF
TGTGCCAGCAGCCAACAGGGATCGAAAAGATACGAGCAGTACTTC
>.|.|TRBV19|TRBJ1-2
CASSTTGIKIYGYTF
TGTGCCAGTAGTACTACAGGGATCAAAATCTATGGCTACACCTTC
>.|TRBD1|TRBV9|TRBJ1-1
CASSVGQGRGDTEAFF
TGTGCCAGCAGCGTGGGACAGGGAAGAGGAGACACTGAAGCTTTCTTT
>few|TRBD1|TRBV2|TRBJ1-1
CASTRTGPTEAFF
TGTGCCAGCACCCGGACAGGCCCCACTGAAGCTTTCTTT
>.|.|TRBV6-1|TRBJ2-3
CASSEPRGLDTQYF
TGTGCCAGCAGTGAACCGAGAGGGTTGGATACGCAGTATTTT
>once|TRBD1|TRBV13|TRBJ2-6
CASSFRGSGANVLTF
TGTGCCAGCAGCTTCAGGGGGTCCGGGGCCAACGTCCTGACTTTC
>.|TRBD2|TRBV7-2|TRBJ2-7
CASSLRRERREQYF
TGTGCCAGCAGCTTAAGGCGGGAGAGGCGGGAGCAGTACTTC
>few|TRBD1|TRBV5-6|TRBJ1-1
CASSLGTGTTEAFF
TGTGCCAGCAGCTTGGGGACAGGGACCACTGAAGCTTTCTTT
>.|.|TRBV2|TRBJ2-6
CASSDDRFFSGANVLTF
TGTGCCAGCAGTGATGACAGGTTCTTCTCTGGGGCCAACGTCCTGACTTTC
>.|.|TRBV25-1|TRBJ1-1
CASSDPGGGNTEAFF
TGTGCCAGCAGCGACCCCGGGGGGGGAAACACTGAAGCTTTCTTT
>.|.|TRBV6-6|TRBJ1-2
CASSSLGRGRDYGYTF
TGTGCCAGCAGTTCCCTAGGCAGGGGACGGGACTATGGCTACACCTTC
>.|.|TRBV10-3|TRBJ1-5
CAISAGHSNQPQHF
TGTGCCATCAGTGCAGGGCATAGCAATCAGCCCCAGCATTTT
>few|.|TRBV11-2|TRBJ2-6
CASSSTSGANVLTF
TGTGCCAGCAGCTCCACATCTGGGGCCAACGTCCTGACTTTC
>.|.|TRBV28|TRBJ1-1
CASSFLRGYTEAFF
TGTGCCAGCAGTTTCCTCAGGGGATACACTGAAGCTTTCTTT
>.|.|TRBV19|TRBJ1-3
CATGQFSGNTIYF
TGTGCCACCGGACAGTTCTCTGGAAACACCATATATTTT
>.|.|TRBV7-8|TRBJ2-3
CASSFRGHTDTQYF
TGTGCCAGCAGCTTCAGGGGTCACACAGATACGCAGTATTTT
>.|TRBD1|TRBV2|TRBJ2-7
CASSVGTETYEQYF
TGTGCCAGCAGTGTTGGGACAGAAACCTACGAGCAGTACTTC
>.|TRBD1|TRBV9|TRBJ1-2
CASSVQQGKSGYTF
TGTGCCAGCAGCGTCCAACAGGGGAAGTCTGGCTACACCTTC
>.|.|TRBV4-1|TRBJ1-1
CASSQPYSGSTEAFF
TGCGCCAGCAGCCAACCGTACAGTGGTTCCACTGAAGCTTTCTTT
>medium-sized|.|TRBV27|TRBJ2-7
CASSLSSGHDEQYF
TGTGCCAGCAGTTTATCCTCTGGGCACGACGAGCAGTACTTC
>.|.|TRBV5-1|TRBJ1-5
CASSLEGGDQPQHF
TGCGCCAGCAGCTTGGAGGGAGGGGATCAGCCCCAGCATTTT
>.|.|TRBV11-2|TRBJ1-1
CASSRGVNTEAFF
TGTGCCAGCAGCCGGGGGGTGAACACTGAAGCTTTCTTT
>.|TRBD1|TRBV6-5|TRBJ1-2
CASRRGQGARGYTF
TGTGCCAGCAGGAGGGGACAGGGGGCGCGCGGCTACACCTTC
>.|.|TRBV2|TRBJ1-5
CASSPNSNQPQHF
TGTGCCAGCAGTCCAAATAGCAATCAGCCCCAGCATTTT
>.|TRBD1|TRBV5-1|TRBJ2-7
CASRGGGTGTGAYEQYF
TGCGCCAGCAGGGGTGGAGGCACCGGGACAGGAGCCTACGAGCAGTACTTC
>.|.|TRBV19|TRBJ1-4
CASSRSTGSTNEKLFF
TGTGCCAGTAGTCGGTCGACGGGGTCGACAAATGAAAAACTGTTTTTT
>.|.|TRBV2|TRBJ1-1
CASSVRHRTNTEAFF
TGTGCCAGCAGTGTGAGGCACAGGACGAACACTGAAGCTTTCTTT
>.|TRBD2|TRBV19|TRBJ2-7
CASSITSGSINEQYF
TGTGCCAGTAGCATTACTAGCGGGAGTATCAACGAGCAGTACTTC
>few|.|TRBV30|TRBJ1-6
CAWRGGAQIVNSPLHF
TGTGCCTGGAGAGGGGGGGCCCAAATCGTCAATTCACCCCTCCACTTT
>.|.|TRBV18|TRBJ2-6
CASSPRYSSGANVLTF
TGTGCCAGCTCACCAAGGTACAGCTCTGGGGCCAACGTCCTGACTTTC
>.|TRBD2|TRBV3-1/TRBV3-2|TRBJ2-7
CASSQDRTSVYPGYEQYF
TGTGCCAGCAGCCAAGATCGGACTAGCGTCTATCCCGGGTACGAGCAGTACTTC
>.|.|TRBV9|TRBJ1-2
CASSVGSDSNYGYTF
TGTGCCAGCAGCGTAGGGTCCGACAGTAACTATGGCTACACCTTC